These T cell receptor beta chains were read from a single sample in a study of T cell responses to AZD1222 COVID-19 vaccine. The method was immunoSEQ multiplex PCR; TCRdb's version includes in-frame clones alone and lacks a portion of them. The sample has just under 150,000 clones, roughly 86% seen once; the top ten hold about 4.9%. Here the sequenced sample was peripheral blood, taken 28 days after the second AZD1222 dose. The receptors were gathered from an adult who received the AZD1222 COVID-19 vaccine. CDR3s leave out the opening cysteine and the closing phenylalanine or tryptophan. Fields, in order: clone size, D gene, V gene, CDR3 protein. The D gene is left open where the match is weak. Not every row has a clone size; where given, it reads once, few, many or a size class.

>.|.|TRBV7-8
ASSLQGSGTEAF
>.|TRBD1|TRBV7-8
ASSGWTGTIEAF
>.|TRBD1|TRBV28
ASSTPGQGSGNTIY
>once|.|TRBV11-1
ASRQGSSSYEQY
>.|TRBD1|TRBV7-9
ASSLEVRGFQDEQF
>.|.|TRBV20-1
KLMRGSEAF
>few|TRBD2|TRBV4-1
ASSHPGLGSGGDTQY
>.|.|TRBV5-1
ASSLGAADTQY
>.|TRBD1|TRBV6-2/TRBV6-3
ASSYDAGQGPPGQY
>.|.|TRBV10-3
AIGGKDNADTQY
>.|.|TRBV5-1
ASSLGPGSDEQY
>.|.|TRBV12-3/TRBV12-4
ASSPINQPQH
>.|TRBD2|TRBV11-2
ASSYTSGGAYEQF
>.|TRBD2|TRBV11-2
ASSWLQRGQETQY
>.|.|TRBV5-4
ASSMGAFEQY
>.|.|TRBV6-1
ASSEGGSNQPQH
>.|TRBD1|TRBV2
ASSRTGDYEQY
>.|TRBD1|TRBV6-6
ASDRGQVDTQY
>.|TRBD1|TRBV18
ASSPGLALQGANTEAF
>.|.|TRBV27
ASSTNTDLTSTGTDTQY
>.|TRBD2|TRBV4-1
ASSHIGREDVTDTQY
>.|.|TRBV6-1
ASSEGTVYGYT
>.|.|TRBV10-1
ASSVTSSIRPGDSEAF
>.|.|TRBV6-5
ASSRLVSGELF
>once|.|TRBV3-1/TRBV3-2
ASSQDGAGPNEKLF
>.|TRBD2|TRBV6-1
ASSEILPSGGRSPEQY
>.|TRBD2|TRBV4-2
ASTQGRGETGELF
>.|.|TRBV7-2
ASSLTVRGDYEQY
>.|.|TRBV27
ASTREGLNEQF
>once|.|TRBV2
ASTPGQRPVSGNTIY
>.|TRBD1|TRBV19
ASSGLTGRSLAKNIQY
>few|TRBD1|TRBV7-8
ASSPTPRGPTEAF
>.|.|TRBV27
ASSLTQQAGGYGYT
>once|TRBD2|TRBV27
ASTLVIAGGPGYNEQF
>.|.|TRBV27
ASSLDRTGNTIY
>.|TRBD1|TRBV11-2
ASSARQGDGYT
>.|TRBD1|TRBV6-5
ASSRQGAQPQH
>few|.|TRBV6-5
ASSYSGQDTEAF
>once|.|TRBV15
ATSRDPSANQPQH
>.|TRBD1|TRBV11-3
ASSLDPGGQGTYEQY
>.|TRBD1|TRBV18
ASSPLSGGGQPQH
>.|.|TRBV11-2
ASSLSGYTEAF
>.|.|TRBV10-3
AISEAGPNTEAF
>.|.|TRBV2
ASSSQSSGNTIY
>.|.|TRBV7-8
ASSLDSGDTGELF
>few|.|TRBV12-5
ASGLDLKGFYYGYT
>.|.|TRBV19
ASTVGQGIVGYT
>once|.|TRBV21-1
ASSKALNSNQPQH
>.|TRBD1|TRBV5-1
ASSRPRDRFSGELF
>.|TRBD1|TRBV5-4
ASSYGQGREETQY
>.|.|TRBV5-6
ASSLFWGAGELF
>.|.|TRBV7-9
ASSLAPGPGELF
>.|TRBD1|TRBV9
ASSVVDRGGYNEQF
>.|.|TRBV12-5
ASGDRDKNTGELF
>.|.|TRBV3-1/TRBV3-2
ASSQTGRDQPQH
>.|.|TRBV4-1
ASGKTGFEQY
>.|.|TRBV6-1
ASSEVYLNTEAF
>.|.|TRBV3-1/TRBV3-2
ASSQAGAVRNEQF
>.|TRBD2|TRBV4-2
ASSQGLANEQF
>.|.|TRBV5-1
ASSLSGPGEQY